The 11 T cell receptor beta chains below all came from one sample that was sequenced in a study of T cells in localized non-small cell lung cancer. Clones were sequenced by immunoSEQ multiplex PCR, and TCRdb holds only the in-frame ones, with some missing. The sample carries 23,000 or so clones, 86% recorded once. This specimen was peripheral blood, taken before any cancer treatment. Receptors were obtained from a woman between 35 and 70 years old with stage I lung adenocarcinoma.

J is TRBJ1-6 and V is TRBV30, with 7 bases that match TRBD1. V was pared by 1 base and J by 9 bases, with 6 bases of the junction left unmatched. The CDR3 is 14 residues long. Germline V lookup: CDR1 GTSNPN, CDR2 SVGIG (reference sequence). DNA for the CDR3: TGTGCCTGGAGTGGGGGAGAGGGGGCTTCACCCCTCCACTTT. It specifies CAWSGGEGASPLHF.

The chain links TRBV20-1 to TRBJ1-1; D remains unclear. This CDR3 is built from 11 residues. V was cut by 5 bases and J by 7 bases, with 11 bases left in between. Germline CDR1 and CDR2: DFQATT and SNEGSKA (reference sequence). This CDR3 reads CSALALIEAFF. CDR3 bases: TGCAGTGCTTTGGCCCTGATTGAAGCTTTCTTT.

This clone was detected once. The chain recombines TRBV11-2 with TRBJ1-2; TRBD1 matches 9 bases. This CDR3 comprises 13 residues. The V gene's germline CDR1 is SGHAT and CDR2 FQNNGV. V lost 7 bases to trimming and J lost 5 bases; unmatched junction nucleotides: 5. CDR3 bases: TGTGCCAGCACACCGGGACAGGGATATGGCTACACCTTC. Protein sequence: CASTPGQGYGYTF.

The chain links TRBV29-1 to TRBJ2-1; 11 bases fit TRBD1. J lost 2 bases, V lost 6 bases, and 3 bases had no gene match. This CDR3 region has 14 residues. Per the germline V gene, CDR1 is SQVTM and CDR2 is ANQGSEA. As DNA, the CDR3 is TGCAGCGTGGACAGGGGGCAGACCTACAATGAGCAGTTCTTC. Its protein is CSVDRGQTYNEQFF.

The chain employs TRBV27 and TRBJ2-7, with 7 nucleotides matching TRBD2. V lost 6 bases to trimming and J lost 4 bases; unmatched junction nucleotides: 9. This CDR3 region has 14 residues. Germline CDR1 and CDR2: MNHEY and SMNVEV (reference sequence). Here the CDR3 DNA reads TGTGCCAGCAGCCGAGCGGGACCCTTTTACGAGCAGTACTTC. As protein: CASSRAGPFYEQYF.

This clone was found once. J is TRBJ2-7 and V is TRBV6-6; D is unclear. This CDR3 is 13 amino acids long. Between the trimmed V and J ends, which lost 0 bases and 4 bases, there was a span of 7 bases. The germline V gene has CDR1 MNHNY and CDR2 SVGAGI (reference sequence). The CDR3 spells CASSYSDDYEQYF. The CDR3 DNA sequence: TGTGCCAGCAGTTACTCCGACGATTACGAGCAGTACTTC.

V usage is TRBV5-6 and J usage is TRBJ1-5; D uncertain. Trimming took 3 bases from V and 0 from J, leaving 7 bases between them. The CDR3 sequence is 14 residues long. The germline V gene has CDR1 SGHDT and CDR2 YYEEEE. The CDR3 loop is CASSSTVSNQPQHF. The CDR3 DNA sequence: TGTGCCAGCAGCTCCACAGTTAGCAATCAGCCCCAGCATTTT.

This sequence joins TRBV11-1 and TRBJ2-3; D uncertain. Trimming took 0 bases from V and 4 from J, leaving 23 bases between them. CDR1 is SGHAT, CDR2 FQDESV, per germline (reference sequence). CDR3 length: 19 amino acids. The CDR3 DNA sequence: TGTGCCAGCAGCTTAGCGCTTTCCCCCGGACCTTTGGGCCCAGATACGCAGTATTTT. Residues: CASSLALSPGPLGPDTQYF. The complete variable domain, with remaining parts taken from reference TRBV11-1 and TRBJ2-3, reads EAEVAQSPRYKITEKSQAVAFWCDPISGHATLYWYRQILGQGPELLVQFQDESVVDDSQLPKDRFSAERLKGVDSTLKIQPAELGDSAMYLCASSLALSPGPLGPDTQYFGPGTRLTVL.

The CDR3 region is CASSDSSSNANYGYTF. In DNA form, the CDR3 reads TGTGCCAGCAGTGACTCGAGCAGCAACGCTAACTATGGCTACACCTTC. V is TRBV6-4 and J is TRBJ1-2; no reliable D call. CDR1 MRHNA and CDR2 SNTAGT come from the germline V gene. The V end lost 0 bases, the J end lost 0 bases, and 11 bases lay between the germline ends. This CDR3 has 16 amino acids.

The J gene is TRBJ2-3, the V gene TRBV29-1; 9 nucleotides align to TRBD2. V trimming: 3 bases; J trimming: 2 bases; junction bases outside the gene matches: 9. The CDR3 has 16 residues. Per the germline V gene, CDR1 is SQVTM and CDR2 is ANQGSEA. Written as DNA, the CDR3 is TGCAGCGTTGAGGGTGGCGGGGGGGCGGTCACAGATACGCAGTATTTT. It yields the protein CSVEGGGGAVTDTQYF.

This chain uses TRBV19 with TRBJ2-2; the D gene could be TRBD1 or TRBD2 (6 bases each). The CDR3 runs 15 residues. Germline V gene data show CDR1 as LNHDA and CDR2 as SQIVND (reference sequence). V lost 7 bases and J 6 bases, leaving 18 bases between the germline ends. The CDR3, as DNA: TGTGCCAGTAACGAGGGGGGTTTCGTCTCCGGGGAGCTGTTTTTT. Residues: CASNEGGFVSGELFF.